The next 18 T cell receptor beta chains were all read from a single sample in a study of vaccination and CD4 T cells after COVID-19. Treatment defined: approximately 11-day PBMC culture with coronavirus spike peptide pools or control peptides (ViraFEST assay). These receptors have no known antigen. Scientists ran DNA taken from cultured CD4+ T cells through the Oncomine TCR Beta short-read assay for sequencing. TCRdb reprocessed the PCR reads with MiXCR, giving one entry per CDR3 protein. The data hold 15,000 or so distinct CDR3 sequences, with 50% observed a single time. The sample taken for sequencing was CD4+ T cells from blood, cultured in vitro. The receptors shown here come from a human donor who had recovered from COVID-19.

The chain joins TRBV2 to TRBJ2-2, with 7 bases identical to TRBD2. CDR1 is SNHLY, CDR2 FYNNEI, per germline. The CDR3 has 14 amino acids. The J segment lost 3 bases and the V segment lost 3 bases, leaving 1 base of the junction unmatched. The CDR3 coding sequence is TGTGCCAGCAGTGATCTAGCGGACACCGGGGAGCTGTTTTTT. This translates into CASSDLADTGELFF.

The CDR3 reads CAWSNSLNTEAFF. The CDR3 DNA reads as TGTGCCTGGAGCAACAGTCTGAACACTGAAGCTTTCTTT. V and J are TRBV30 and TRBJ1-1; the D is unclear. CDR3 size: 13 residues. The germline V gene has CDR1 GTSNPN and CDR2 SVGIG (reference sequence). V shed 3 bases and J shed 0 bases, with 8 bases lying between them.

This chain connects TRBV5-6 to TRBJ1-6; no clear D gene. This CDR3 is 15 amino acids long. Between the trimmed V and J ends, which lost 4 bases and 10 bases, there was a span of 18 bases. The V gene's germline CDR1 is SGHDT and CDR2 YYEEEE. Here the CDR3 DNA reads TGTGCCAGCAGCGTTTACCGGGCACCCATCTCACCCCTCCACTTT. Residues: CASSVYRAPISPLHF.

The genes are TRBV24-1 and TRBJ2-3; 9 positions match TRBD1. CDR1 and CDR2 (germline): KGHDR, SFDVKD. The CDR3 runs 14 residues. Trimming took 9 bases from V and 3 from J; bases not matched to a gene: 6. The CDR3 DNA is TGTGCCACCTCGGACAGGGGAGGGACAGATACGCAGTATTTT. Encoded protein: CATSDRGGTDTQYF.

The V gene is TRBV5-5, the J gene TRBJ2-7, with 7 bases fitting TRBD2. Germline V CDR1 and CDR2: SGHKS, YYEKEE (reference sequence). Losses at the gene ends were 7 bases for V and 7 bases for J; bases not matched to a gene: 11. The CDR3 is 13 amino acids. CDR3 region: CASVKPPGGEQYF. The CDR3 region has the DNA TGTGCCAGCGTTAAACCCCCCGGGGGGGAGCAGTACTTC.

This rearrangement joins TRBV15 to TRBJ1-3; no clear D. The CDR3 sequence is 13 residues long. The germline V and J ends were trimmed by 3 bases and 0 bases, with 3 bases remaining between them. Germline V gene data show CDR1 as LNHNV and CDR2 as YYDKDF (reference sequence). CDR3 sequence: CATSSNSGNTIYF. In nucleotides, the CDR3 is TGTGCCACCAGCAGCAACTCTGGAAACACCATATATTTT.

This clonotype was counted between two and nine times. The rearrangement uses TRBV30 and TRBJ2-7; no reliable D call. The CDR3 consists of 11 residues. V lost 4 bases and J lost 2, with 6 bases in between. Germline values: CDR1 GTSNPN, CDR2 SVGIG (reference sequence). The CDR3 here is CAWMGAYEQYF. DNA for the CDR3: TGTGCCTGGATGGGTGCCTACGAGCAGTACTTC.

The chain is built from TRBV12-3 or TRBV12-4 and TRBJ1-1; TRBD1 matches at 7 bases. This CDR3 contains 13 residues. The V gene end was trimmed by 5 bases and the J gene end by 6 bases; junction bases not matched to a gene: 6. For the CDR3, the DNA is TGTGCCAGCAGTCCACGACAGGGAGCTGAAGCTTTCTTT. Translated, it gives CASSPRQGAEAFF.

The chain carries TRBV19 and TRBJ1-2; D gene uncertain. V was pared by 0 bases and J by 4 bases, with 3 bases between. The CDR3 spans 12 residues. Germline CDR1 is LNHDA and CDR2 is SQIVND (reference sequence). The CDR3 reads CASSIDGYGYTF. Written as DNA, the CDR3 is TGTGCCAGTAGTATAGACGGCTATGGCTACACCTTC.

The J gene is TRBJ1-1, the V gene TRBV27; D is ambiguous. Trimming cost V 6 bases and J 2 bases, with 13 bases left between them. The CDR3 consists of 14 residues. Germline V CDR1 and CDR2: MNHEY, SMNVEV (reference sequence). CDR3 bases: TGTGCCAGCAGGGGATGGATGAGCAACACTGAAGCTTTCTTT. Translating gives CASRGWMSNTEAFF.

The V call is TRBV24-1, the J call TRBJ2-3; 8 bases fit TRBD2. The CDR3 consists of 15 residues. V dropped 5 bases and J dropped 4; count of bases not matched to a gene: 7. Per the germline V gene, CDR1 is KGHDR and CDR2 is SFDVKD. CDR3 region: CATSVTSGLPDTQYF. The CDR3 region has the DNA TGTGCCACCAGTGTTACTAGCGGCCTTCCAGATACGCAGTATTTT.

The V gene is TRBV7-9, the J gene TRBJ1-4; tentatively, D is TRBD1 (5 bases). V lost 3 bases, J lost 13 bases, and 24 bases lay in between. Germline-derived CDR1 and CDR2 are SEHNR and FQNEAQ (reference sequence). There are 16 residues in the CDR3. CDR3 sequence (DNA): TGTGCCAGCAGCTTCCCGATGACAGTGGGGAGAGGTGGACTGTTTTTT. This codes for CASSFPMTVGRGGLFF.

The V and J genes are TRBV3-1 and TRBJ1-2, with 8 bases matching TRBD1. CDR1 is LGHDT, CDR2 YNNKEL, per germline (reference sequence). The CDR3 loop spans 13 amino acids. The junction had 4 bases not matched to a gene; V was cut back by 2 bases and J by 8 bases. CDR3 DNA: TGTGCCAGCAGCCAATCGTCAGGGGGCGGCTACACCTTC. Protein product: CASSQSSGGGYTF.

V and J are TRBV12-3 or TRBV12-4 and TRBJ2-7; 9 bases line up with TRBD1. Trimming removed 4 bases from V and 6 bases from J; junction bases left unmatched: 7. The CDR3 sequence is 14 residues long. CDR3 coding DNA: TGTGCCAGCAGTTCCGTGGGACAGGGCTCCGAGCAGTACTTC. Translated: CASSSVGQGSEQYF.

This rearrangement joins TRBV24-1 to TRBJ2-5, with 10 bases identical to TRBD1. CDR1 is KGHDR, CDR2 SFDVKD, per germline. The CDR3 consists of 14 residues. V was clipped by 4 bases and J by 5 bases; unmatched bases: 3. In nucleotides, the CDR3 is TGTGCCACCAGTGACCGGGGACAGGGGGAGACCCAGTACTTC. The encoded protein is CATSDRGQGETQYF.

The rearrangement joins TRBV9 to TRBJ2-2, with D uncertain. V was cut by 0 bases and J by 3 bases, with 9 bases left in between. Germline CDR1 SGDLS, CDR2 YYNGEE. The CDR3 loop spans 15 amino acids. CDR3 sequence: CASSVAGLHTGELFF. CDR3 nucleotides: TGTGCCAGCAGCGTAGCGGGCCTACACACCGGGGAGCTGTTTTTT. The whole variable domain, remainder taken from reference TRBV9 and TRBJ2-2, is DSGVTQTPKHLITATGQRVTLRCSPRSGDLSVYWYQQSLDQGLQFLIQYYNGEERAKGNILERFSAQQFPDLHSELNLSSLELGDSALYFCASSVAGLHTGELFFGEGSRLTVL.

The V call is TRBV7-2, the J call TRBJ1-6; the match to TRBD1 covers 7 bases. V was clipped by 3 bases and J by 7 bases; unmatched bases: 3. The CDR3 is made up of 14 amino acids. CDR1 SGHTA and CDR2 FQGNSA come from the germline V gene. DNA of the CDR3: TGTGCCAGCAGCTTCACAGGGGTAAATTCACCCCTCCACTTT. This gives the protein CASSFTGVNSPLHF.

The rearrangement joins TRBV6-5 to TRBJ2-3, with D perhaps given as TRBD1 or TRBD2 (5 bases each). Between the trimmed V and J ends, which lost 0 bases and 6 bases, there was a span of 10 bases. The CDR3 has 14 amino acids. Germline V gene data show CDR1 as MNHEY and CDR2 as SVGAGI. The DNA for the CDR3 is TGTGCCAGCAGTTACTCGAGAGGGGCCGATACGCAGTATTTT. Residues: CASSYSRGADTQYF.